The 20 T cell receptor beta chains given below trace back to one sample, sequenced in a study of blood T cell repertoires in COVID-19. Sequenced by immunoSEQ multiplex PCR; TCRdb stores in-frame clones only, minus some. Found here are roughly 190,000 clones, 82% of them singletons; the top ten hold 10% to 15%. The sequencing sample was made of PBMCs or T cells enriched from blood (not recorded which). The receptors were gathered from a man aged 35 to 55 who had recovered from COVID-19.

This clone was seen a single time. This sequence joins TRBV7-3 and TRBJ2-6, with 9 bases that match TRBD1. The CDR3 totals 19 residues. From germline, CDR1 is SGHTA and CDR2 FQGTGA. V lost 0 bases and J lost 8; bases outside the gene matches: 14. CDR3 sequence: CASSLTSTRDRVWSNVLTF. CDR3 nucleotide sequence: TGTGCCAGCAGCTTAACCTCCACCCGGGACAGGGTTTGGTCCAACGTCCTGACTTTC.

This clone was seen more than once but under ten times. One end of the junction fails to match germline, which may point to a read error. This chain connects TRBV19 to TRBJ1-5; 7 positions agree with TRBD1. This CDR3 spans 14 amino acids. CDR1 is LNHDA, CDR2 SQIVND, per germline (reference sequence). The chain's CDR3 is CASSRQGSTQPQHF. CDR3 sequence (DNA): TGTGCCAGTAGTCGACAGGGAAGCACTCAGCCCCAGCATTTT.

The chain employs TRBV29-1 and TRBJ2-7, with a possible D match to TRBD2 (6 bases). Germline values: CDR1 SQVTM, CDR2 ANQGSEA. The length of the CDR3 is 12 residues. V lost 6 bases to trimming and J lost 2 bases, with 11 bases between them. The CDR3 nucleotides are TGCAGCGTCGCGGGACCACCCTACGAGCAGTACTTC. Its protein is CSVAGPPYEQYF.

The V gene is TRBV19, the J gene TRBJ2-3; 11 bases agree with TRBD2. CDR1 LNHDA and CDR2 SQIVND come from the germline V gene (reference sequence). The CDR3 has 15 residues. V gave up 6 bases and J gave up 3 bases; unmatched junction bases: 5. The CDR3 coding sequence is TGTGCCAGTAGCCCTAGCGGGAGGAGAACAGATACGCAGTATTTT. This gives the protein CASSPSGRRTDTQYF.

This chain links TRBV9 with TRBJ2-7, with TRBD2 identical over 8 bases. CDR3 length equals 14 residues. V was clipped by 7 bases and J by 1 base; unmatched bases: 7. The germline CDR1 and CDR2 sequences are SGDLS and YYNGEE. This CDR3 reads CASAAAGGSYEQYF. Here the CDR3 DNA reads TGTGCCAGCGCCGCGGCGGGAGGATCCTACGAGCAGTACTTC.

V usage is TRBV15 and J usage is TRBJ1-5, with D possibly TRBD1 on 6 matching bases. Germline V gives CDR1 LNHNV, CDR2 YYDKDF (reference sequence). Between the trimmed V and J ends, which lost 0 bases and 4 bases, there was a span of 10 bases. The CDR3 is made up of 15 amino acids. In DNA form, the CDR3 reads TGTGCCACCAGCAGAGATTCAGGGGAGAATCAGCCCCAGCATTTT. It specifies CATSRDSGENQPQHF.

This chain connects TRBV29-1 to TRBJ1-2; 9 positions match TRBD1. This CDR3 region has 15 residues. V trimming: 4 bases; J trimming: 5 bases; junction bases outside the gene matches: 11. CDR1 and CDR2 from the germline V gene are SQVTM and ANQGSEA. DNA of the CDR3: TGCAGCGTTGCGACCACAGGGGGCGGGAGTTATGGCTACACCTTC. It specifies CSVATTGGGSYGYTF.

This clone was observed once. This chain connects TRBV7-9 to TRBJ2-1, with 11 bases matching TRBD2. The V segment lost 5 bases and the J segment 8 bases; nucleotides outside the gene matches: 14. Germline-derived CDR1 and CDR2 are SEHNR and FQNEAQ (reference sequence). The CDR3 sequence is 17 residues long. DNA for the CDR3: TGTGCCAGCAGCCAAAATTTAGCGGGAGGGACGTCCTATGAGCAGTTCTTC. Protein product: CASSQNLAGGTSYEQFF.

This clone appeared once. The V gene is TRBV5-1, the J gene TRBJ2-5, with a tentative D call TRBD1 (6 bases). Trimming left V 0 bases short and J 5 bases short, with 17 bases between. The CDR3 runs 16 residues. Germline V lookup: CDR1 SGHRS, CDR2 YFSETQ. The DNA for the CDR3 is TGCGCCAGCAGCTTGGCCCTCGCACCAGGGGCCGAGACCCAGTACTTC. Translation gives CASSLALAPGAETQYF.

The CDR3 sequence: CASSWGLTNTEAFF. The CDR3 DNA follows: TGTGCCAGCAGTTGGGGACTGACGAACACTGAAGCTTTCTTT. The gene calls are TRBV3-1 (or the pseudogene TRBV3-2) and TRBJ1-1, with D tentatively TRBD1 (5 bases). The germline V gene has CDR1 LGHDT and CDR2 YNNKEL (reference sequence). CDR3 length: 14 residues. Trimming pared 6 bases from V and 1 base from J, leaving 12 bases between.

The DNA for the CDR3 is TGTGCCAGCAGTTCCTTACAGAGGGATGAGCAGTTCTTC. Its translation: CASSSLQRDEQFF. The chain employs TRBV28 and TRBJ2-1; D is possibly TRBD2 (5 bases). V was trimmed by 4 bases and J by 8 bases, leaving 12 bases between them. Germline CDR1 is MDHEN and CDR2 is SYDVKM. This CDR3 region has 13 residues.

V and J are TRBV11-2 and TRBJ2-1, with TRBD2 identical over 9 bases. Germline trimming cut 3 bases from V and 7 bases from J; bases unmatched to any gene: 10. The CDR3 runs to 16 residues. Germline values: CDR1 SGHAT, CDR2 FQNNGV. The DNA of the CDR3 is TGTGCCAGCAGCTTCGGTAGCGGGAGAGGGGGTAATGAGCAGTTCTTC. Protein: CASSFGSGRGGNEQFF.

This CDR3 is CASSLVLNNEQFF. For the CDR3, the DNA is TGTGCCAGCAGCTTAGTTTTAAACAATGAGCAGTTCTTC. The chain is built from TRBV11-2 and TRBJ2-1; D is ambiguous. The ends were cut back, 1 base at V and 5 bases at J, with 6 bases in the middle. The V gene's germline CDR1 is SGHAT and CDR2 FQNNGV. There are 13 residues in the CDR3. The full variable domain, completed using reference TRBV11-2 and TRBJ2-1, is EAGVAQSPRYKIIEKRQSVAFWCNPISGHATLYWYQQILGQGPKLLIQFQNNGVVDDSQLPKDRFSAERLKGVDSTLKIQPAKLEDSAVYLCASSLVLNNEQFFGPGTRLTVL.

The gene calls are TRBV28 and TRBJ2-7; D call uncertain. The germline CDR1 and CDR2 sequences are MDHEN and SYDVKM. Trimming stripped 1 base from V and 5 bases from J, with 6 bases between. The CDR3 runs 12 residues. In DNA, the CDR3 is TGTGCCAGCAGTTTATTTCCTAACGAGCAGTACTTC. Translation gives CASSLFPNEQYF. Full variable domain (remainder filled in from reference TRBV28 and TRBJ2-7): DVKVTQSSRYLVKRTGEKVFLECVQDMDHENMFWYRQDPGLGLRLIYFSYDVKMKEKGDIPEGYSVSREKKERFSLILESASTNQTSMYLCASSLFPNEQYFGPGTRLTVT.

The chain links TRBV10-1 to TRBJ2-1; 9 nucleotides line up with TRBD1. V dropped 10 bases and J dropped 7; count of bases not matched to a gene: 11. The germline V gene has CDR1 WNHNN and CDR2 SYGVQD (reference sequence). The CDR3 consists of 14 residues. The CDR3 is CANSPGQGFNEQFF. DNA of the CDR3: TGCGCCAACTCTCCGGGACAGGGATTTAATGAGCAGTTCTTC.

V usage is TRBV7-6 and J usage is TRBJ2-4, with TRBD1 matching 9 bases. Germline loops: CDR1 SGHVS, CDR2 FNYEAQ. The CDR3 loop spans 15 amino acids. Losses at the gene ends were 3 bases for V and 6 bases for J; bases not matched to a gene: 6. As DNA, the CDR3 is TGTGCCAGCAGCTTTGGGACAGGGTTCGGAAACATTCAGTACTTC. It specifies CASSFGTGFGNIQYF.

The chain combines TRBV2 with TRBJ2-2; tentatively, D is TRBD1 (5 bases). This CDR3 spans 14 amino acids. Trimming took off 6 bases at V and 0 bases at J, with 8 bases between the two ends. The V gene's germline CDR1 is SNHLY and CDR2 FYNNEI. Here the CDR3 reads CASRTESNTGELFF. The CDR3 DNA follows: TGTGCCAGCAGGACAGAATCGAACACCGGGGAGCTGTTTTTT.

The chain links TRBV28 to TRBJ2-7; tentative D call: TRBD2 (5 bases). Germline V gene data show CDR1 as MDHEN and CDR2 as SYDVKM. The CDR3 is made up of 13 amino acids. Trimming stripped 7 bases from V and 3 bases from J, with 13 bases between. The CDR3, as DNA: TGTGCCAGCATCGGACTCGGTCACTACGAGCAGTACTTC. It translates to CASIGLGHYEQYF.

The chain employs TRBV18 and TRBJ1-3; unclear D gene. Germline-derived CDR1 and CDR2 are KGHSH and LQKENI. The CDR3 runs to 13 residues. V was pared by 4 bases and J by 0 bases, with 4 bases between. This chain's CDR3 is CASSLGSGNTIYF. DNA of the CDR3: TGTGCCAGCTCACTCGGCTCTGGAAACACCATATATTTT.

This clone was seen more than once but under ten times. The V and J genes are TRBV27 and TRBJ1-6; 10 nucleotides agree with TRBD1. Germline V gene sequence: CDR1 MNHEY, CDR2 SMNVEV (reference sequence). This CDR3 is 13 amino acids long. V lost 6 bases, J lost 7 bases, and 0 bases stayed unmatched. In nucleotides, the CDR3 is TGTGCCAGCAGGACAGGGGGCAATTCACCCCTCCACTTT. This codes for CASRTGGNSPLHF.